This T cell receptor beta chain appears in the sequencing data of a study of T cell responses to AZD1222 COVID-19 vaccine. Sequencing was performed with immunoSEQ multiplex PCR; in TCRdb, only in-frame clones are kept and a portion is missing. The sample comprises nearly 90,000 clones, nearly 90% of which are singletons, and 5.8% rests with the top ten. The CDR3 has 13 amino acids. Germline CDR1 is GTSNPN and CDR2 is SVGIG (reference sequence). Trimming left V 4 bases short and J 2 bases short, with 12 bases between. The clonotype originates from an adult in good health. This specimen was peripheral blood, taken on day 0 of AZD1222 vaccination. The J gene is TRBJ2-7, the V gene TRBV30; D might be TRBD1 (5 bases). In nucleotides, the CDR3 is TGTGCCTGGAATCCTAAAGGGGCCTACGAGCAGTACTTC. The encoded protein is CAWNPKGAYEQYF.